Following are 32 T cell receptor beta chains from one sample sequenced in a study of T-cell reconstitution after alpha-beta-depleted transplantation in children. Preparing the TCRbeta library involved the use of unique molecular identifiers. In TCRdb, the PCR reads were re-called with MiXCR into one record per CDR3 protein. This sample has a few thousand distinct CDR3 sequences, with roughly 16% found just once. Sequenced here: PBMCs, mostly from graft donor cells, sampled 180 days after TCRalphabeta/CD19-depleted stem cell transplant. Source of these receptors: a patient aged 2-10 years who had a stem cell transplant for inherited bone marrow failure, so the T cells may come from the graft donor.

As concerns this clonotype: This may be a read error: a much more frequent sequence differs by one nucleotide. The rearrangement joins TRBV4-2 to TRBJ2-7; 8 bases match TRBD1. With 3 bases clipped from V and 4 bases from J, the junction kept 8 bases outside the gene matches. The CDR3 has 15 amino acids. CDR1 is LGHNA and CDR2 is YNFKEQ in the germline V gene. The CDR3 loop is CASSHPGQAVYEQYF. The CDR3 region has the DNA TGTGCCAGCAGCCACCCGGGACAGGCTGTTTACGAGCAGTACTTC.

This clonotype was found many times. V is TRBV19 and J is TRBJ1-1; no clear D gene. The CDR3 is made up of 14 amino acids. Trimming took 6 bases from V and 1 from J, leaving 12 bases between them. Germline CDR1 is LNHDA and CDR2 is SQIVND (reference sequence). CDR3 nucleotide sequence: TGTGCCAGTAGCGGGCCCGAGGAGAACACTGAAGCTTTCTTT. Translated, it gives CASSGPEENTEAFF.

This clonotype was seen repeatedly, ten times or more. V usage is TRBV20-1 and J usage is TRBJ2-1, with TRBD2 as a possible D gene (6 bases). Per germline, CDR1 DFQATT and CDR2 SNEGSKA (reference sequence). V was pared by 6 bases and J by 3 bases, with 18 bases between. The CDR3 consists of 15 residues. The CDR3, as DNA: TGCAGTGCCCCGAAGGGGAGGTTAAACTACAATGAGCAGTTCTTC. Protein product: CSAPKGRLNYNEQFF.

This clonotype was recorded many times. The J gene is TRBJ2-1, the V gene TRBV20-1; TRBD2 matches 9 bases. Germline trimming cut 6 bases from V and 0 bases from J; bases unmatched to any gene: 0. The CDR3 runs to 13 residues. Germline V gives CDR1 DFQATT, CDR2 SNEGSKA (reference sequence). This CDR3 reads CSATSGSYNEQFF. DNA for the CDR3: TGCAGTGCGACTAGCGGCTCCTACAATGAGCAGTTCTTC.

This clonotype was observed at least ten times. The V gene is TRBV7-9, the J gene TRBJ2-3; D is perhaps TRBD2 (6 bases). Per germline, CDR1 SEHNR and CDR2 FQNEAQ (reference sequence). Trimming took 5 bases from V and 6 from J, leaving 15 bases between them. This CDR3 comprises 14 residues. CDR3 amino acids: CASSKTSSWDTQYF. In nucleotides, the CDR3 is TGTGCCAGCAGCAAGACTAGTTCATGGGATACGCAGTATTTT.

This clonotype was detected ten times or more. The chain employs TRBV6-1 and TRBJ1-2, with D unresolved. The ends were cut back, 6 bases at V and 4 bases at J, with 3 bases in the middle. The CDR3 length is 10 residues. Germline CDR1 MNHNS, CDR2 SASEGT. The CDR3 bases are TGTGCCAGCAGGCTCTATGGCTACACCTTC. It encodes CASRLYGYTF.

This clonotype has a count of ten or more. The chain is built from TRBV5-1 and TRBJ2-2, with 8 nucleotides matching TRBD1. Germline lookup yields CDR1 SGHRS and CDR2 YFSETQ. This CDR3 is built from 13 residues. V was pared by 4 bases and J by 7 bases, with 3 bases of the junction left unmatched. The CDR3 DNA sequence: TGCGCCAGCAGCCCAGGACAGGGCGGGGAGCTGTTTTTT. This encodes CASSPGQGGELFF.

Concerning this clonotype itself: A read error may be the cause here, since a much bigger clone is one base away. This sequence joins TRBV7-2 and TRBJ2-7; TRBD2 matches at 11 bases. Germline V gene sequence: CDR1 SGHTA, CDR2 FQGNSA. V lost 8 bases, J lost 3 bases, and 9 bases stayed unmatched. There are 15 residues in the CDR3. The CDR3 loop reads CASGVAGGPDYEQYF. As DNA, the CDR3 is TGTGCCAGCGGCGTAGCGGGAGGGCCTGACTACGAGCAGTACTTC.

Many counts were recorded for this clonotype. The V gene is TRBV28, the J gene TRBJ1-6; 12 bases are shared with TRBD1. The CDR3 has 14 residues. Germline V gives CDR1 MDHEN, CDR2 SYDVKM. V trimming: 7 bases; J trimming: 18 bases; junction bases outside the gene matches: 13. The CDR3, as DNA: TGTGCCAGCACCAGAGGGACAGGGGGCCGAGTCCGCCACTTT. This codes for CASTRGTGGRVRHF.

This CDR3 reads CASSFQGQTPLHF. The CDR3, as DNA: TGTGCCAGCAGTTTTCAGGGCCAGACACCCCTCCACTTT. The J gene is TRBJ1-6, the V gene TRBV12-3 or TRBV12-4, with TRBD1 as a possible D gene (5 bases). The V end lost 3 bases, the J end lost 11 bases, and 11 bases lay between the germline ends. This CDR3 is 13 amino acids long.

This clonotype appeared many times. This chain joins TRBV18 and TRBJ2-7; 7 nucleotides line up with TRBD1. J gave up 3 bases and V 4 bases, and 0 bases lay outside the gene matches. Germline CDR1 and CDR2: KGHSH and LQKENI. There are 12 residues in the CDR3. Here the CDR3 DNA reads TGTGCCAGCTCACGGGACAGCTACGAGCAGTACTTC. Translated, it gives CASSRDSYEQYF. Full variable domain (outside the CDR3, taken from reference TRBV18 and TRBJ2-7): NAGVMQNPRHLVRRRGQEARLRCSPMKGHSHVYWYRQLPEEGLKFMVYLQKENIIDESGMPKERFSAEFPKEGPSILRIQQVVRGDSAAYFCASSRDSYEQYFGPGTRLTVT.

This clonotype is categorized as large. The chain has TRBV6-2 or TRBV6-3 and TRBJ2-1; 9 nucleotides agree with TRBD2. The V gene end was trimmed by 5 bases and the J gene end by 4 bases; junction bases not matched to a gene: 3. Looked up from germline, CDR1 is MNHEY and CDR2 is SVGEGT. The CDR3 is 14 residues long. CDR3 protein: CASSPSGTYNEQFF. CDR3 in DNA: TGTGCCAGCAGTCCTAGCGGGACGTACAATGAGCAGTTCTTC.

This clonotype was seen many times. CDR3 sequence: CATSDFGQSTDTQYF. The CDR3 nucleotides read TGTGCCACCAGTGATTTCGGGCAGTCCACAGATACGCAGTATTTT. The chain is built from TRBV24-1 and TRBJ2-3; D gene unclear. Germline assignment: CDR1 KGHDR and CDR2 SFDVKD. The CDR3 runs to 15 residues. The germline V and J ends were trimmed by 1 base and 2 bases, with 9 bases remaining between them.

This clonotype has a count of ten or more. The chain couples TRBV20-1 to TRBJ2-5; no reliable D call. The CDR3 consists of 11 residues. Germline CDR1 reads DFQATT; CDR2 reads SNEGSKA (reference sequence). As DNA, the CDR3 is TGCACCATCGGCCGACAAGAGACCCAGTACTTC. Its translation: CTIGRQETQYF.

This clonotype was detected ten times or more. The chain has TRBV20-1 and TRBJ2-2, with D uncertain. CDR3 length: 14 amino acids. Germline CDR1 is DFQATT and CDR2 is SNEGSKA (reference sequence). Trimming stripped 5 bases from V and 0 bases from J, with 10 bases between. The CDR3 reads CSALAYPNTGELFF. The CDR3, as DNA: TGCAGTGCTTTGGCTTATCCGAACACCGGGGAGCTGTTTTTT.

Ten or more counts support this clonotype. J is TRBJ2-3 and V is TRBV7-2, with 13 bases lining up with TRBD2. CDR1 and CDR2 from the germline V gene are SGHTA and FQGNSA. Trimming at V came to 4 bases and at J to 4 bases, leaving 2 bases not matched to a gene. The CDR3 runs 15 residues. Here the CDR3 DNA reads TGTGCCAGCAGCTGGACTAGCGGGAGACCAGATACGCAGTATTTT. Translation: CASSWTSGRPDTQYF.

This clonotype was observed many times. The chain uses TRBV7-2 and TRBJ1-2; D gene ambiguous. CDR1 SGHTA and CDR2 FQGNSA come from the germline V gene. The CDR3 loop spans 13 amino acids. Trimming took 1 base from V and 4 from J, leaving 7 bases between them. Written as DNA, the CDR3 is TGTGCCAGCAGCTTAGGGTTCAGCTATGGCTACACCTTC. Amino acid sequence: CASSLGFSYGYTF.

This clonotype showed up just a few times. CDR3 residues: CASSRHMRLLVNTGELFF. In DNA form, the CDR3 reads TGCGCCAGCAGCCGCCATATGAGACTCCTAGTGAACACCGGGGAGCTGTTTTTT. The rearrangement links TRBV4-3 to TRBJ2-2, with D unresolved. Trimming cost V 4 bases and J 1 base, with 19 bases left between them. The CDR3 is made up of 18 amino acids. Germline CDR1 and CDR2: LGHNA and YSLEER.

This clonotype has at least ten counts. The chain uses TRBV24-1 and TRBJ2-5, with 13 bases matching TRBD2. J gave up 5 bases and V 5 bases, and 7 bases lay outside the gene matches. The germline V gene has CDR1 KGHDR and CDR2 SFDVKD. This CDR3 is 16 amino acids long. CDR3 DNA sequence: TGTGCCACCAGTGCCCCACTAGCGGGAGGGTGGGAGACCCAGTACTTC. Translating gives CATSAPLAGGWETQYF.

The sample holds many counts of this clonotype. This chain uses TRBV5-1 with TRBJ1-3; 10 nucleotides align to TRBD1. Trimming at V came to 3 bases and at J to 7 bases, leaving 4 bases not matched to a gene. The CDR3 totals 14 residues. Germline loops: CDR1 SGHRS, CDR2 YFSETQ. CDR3 sequence: CASSSGTGVNTIYF. CDR3 coding DNA: TGCGCCAGCAGCTCCGGGACAGGGGTGAACACCATATATTTT.

The chain employs TRBV7-8 and TRBJ2-3; 8 bases align to TRBD2. CDR1 is SGHVS and CDR2 is FQNEAQ in the germline V gene. V gave up 0 bases and J gave up 7 bases; unmatched junction bases: 12. The length of the CDR3 is 17 residues. The DNA of the CDR3 is TGTGCCAGCAGCTTAGCGCCCAAAGCGGGGGAGCGCCATACGCAGTATTTT. Translation gives CASSLAPKAGERHTQYF.

This clonotype came up many times. This CDR3 is CASSLGVSGNTIYF. CDR3 DNA sequence: TGTGCCAGCAGCTTAGGAGTCTCTGGAAACACCATATATTTT. The rearrangement joins TRBV7-9 to TRBJ1-3; D not certain. This CDR3 has 14 amino acids. V was trimmed by 1 base and J by 0 bases, leaving 4 bases between them. Per the germline V gene, CDR1 is SEHNR and CDR2 is FQNEAQ (reference sequence).

This clonotype is judged large. In DNA form, the CDR3 reads TGCAGTGCTAGTCTCCTGGGGTGGGCCCAGTACTTC. Protein product: CSASLLGWAQYF. The chain has TRBV20-1 and TRBJ2-5; D not resolved. V was pared by 3 bases and J by 9 bases, with 14 bases between. The CDR3 runs 12 residues. Germline loops: CDR1 DFQATT, CDR2 SNEGSKA (reference sequence).

J is TRBJ2-7 and V is TRBV7-2; perhaps TRBD2 as D (5 bases). Germline CDR1 is SGHTA and CDR2 is FQGNSA. The CDR3 extends over 15 amino acids. V dropped 1 base and J dropped 0 bases, with 10 bases sitting between them. The CDR3 nucleotides are TGTGCCAGCAGCTTAGGCGGACTTCCCTCCTACGAGCAGTACTTC. Translation gives CASSLGGLPSYEQYF.

This clonotype was seen many times. The chain recombines TRBV7-9 with TRBJ1-1; TRBD1 matches 8 bases. The junction had 8 bases not matched to a gene; V was cut back by 5 bases and J by 3 bases. The CDR3 consists of 15 residues. The germline CDR1 and CDR2 sequences are SEHNR and FQNEAQ (reference sequence). The DNA for the CDR3 is TGTGCCAGCAGCCCCGGACAGGGTTCAGACACTGAAGCTTTCTTT. Protein sequence: CASSPGQGSDTEAFF. Together with reference TRBV7-9 and TRBJ1-1, the CDR3 gives the full variable domain: DTGVSQNPRHKITKRGQNVTFRCDPISEHNRLYWYRQTLGQGPEFLTYFQNEAQLEKSRLLSDRFSAERPKGSFSTLEIQRTEQGDSAMYLCASSPGQGSDTEAFFGQGTRLTVV.

Many counts were recorded for this clonotype. The CDR3: CASSLGYEVGQPQHF. For the CDR3, the DNA is TGCGCCAGCAGCTTGGGTTATGAGGTCGGTCAGCCCCAGCATTTT. The chain combines TRBV5-1 with TRBJ1-5; D is uncertain. Trimming pared 0 bases from V and 6 bases from J, leaving 13 bases between. The CDR3 has 15 residues. Germline V gives CDR1 SGHRS, CDR2 YFSETQ.

This clonotype came up many times. The V and J genes are TRBV28 and TRBJ1-3, with TRBD1 matching over 7 bases. CDR3 length: 13 residues. CDR1 and CDR2 from the germline V gene are MDHEN and SYDVKM. Trimming took 10 bases from V and 2 from J; bases not matched to a gene: 5. CDR3 DNA sequence: TGTGCCACCCGGACAGGAACTGGAAACACCATATATTTT. Amino acid sequence: CATRTGTGNTIYF. The complete variable domain, with remaining parts taken from reference TRBV28 and TRBJ1-3, reads DVKVTQSSRYLVKRTGEKVFLECVQDMDHENMFWYRQDPGLGLRLIYFSYDVKMKEKGDIPEGYSVSREKKERFSLILESASTNQTSMYLCATRTGTGNTIYFGEGSWLTVV.

This clonotype occurred many times. This chain joins TRBV6-6 and TRBJ1-3; possibly TRBD1 for D (5 bases). Trimming shortened V by 6 bases and J by 7 bases, and 7 bases separated the two germline ends. The CDR3 length is 11 residues. Germline CDR1 MNHNY, CDR2 SVGAGI (reference sequence). CDR3 in amino acids: CASRKGNTIYF. CDR3 nucleotides: TGTGCCAGCAGGAAGGGGAACACCATATATTTT.

This clonotype has ten or more counts. The V gene is TRBV7-9, the J gene TRBJ2-5; 10 positions match TRBD1. The germline V gene has CDR1 SEHNR and CDR2 FQNEAQ (reference sequence). Losses at the gene ends were 5 bases for V and 3 bases for J; bases not matched to a gene: 3. The CDR3 is 14 residues long. The CDR3 coding sequence is TGTGCCAGCAGCCTGACAGGGGGCAAAGAGACCCAGTACTTC. Encoded protein: CASSLTGGKETQYF.

This clonotype was seen many times. The rearrangement joins TRBV5-1 to TRBJ2-2; maybe TRBD2 (6 bases). In germline, CDR1 is SGHRS, CDR2 YFSETQ. V was pared by 0 bases and J by 0 bases, with 6 bases between. This CDR3 region has 15 residues. The CDR3 DNA reads TGCGCCAGCAGCTTGGGACTAGCGAACACCGGGGAGCTGTTTTTT. Translated: CASSLGLANTGELFF.

This clonotype occurred many times. The J gene is TRBJ1-2, the V gene TRBV12-3 or TRBV12-4; the match to TRBD1 covers 10 bases. The CDR3 is made up of 13 amino acids. The V segment lost 5 bases and the J segment 7 bases; nucleotides outside the gene matches: 4. The chain's CDR3 is CASSQGQGFGYTF. The CDR3, as DNA: TGTGCCAGCAGTCAGGGACAGGGGTTTGGCTACACCTTC.

This clonotype was counted at least ten times. The V and J genes are TRBV29-1 and TRBJ1-4, with 9 bases matching TRBD1. The germline gives CDR1 SQVTM, CDR2 ANQGSEA. The CDR3 is 11 amino acids. Trimming cost V 4 bases and J 11 bases; bases outside gene matches: 2. DNA of the CDR3: TGCAGCGTTGCCGGGACAGGGAAACTGTTTTTT. It translates to CSVAGTGKLFF.